These 5 T cell receptor beta chains were sequenced from one sample in a study of blood T cell repertoires in COVID-19. Generated by immunoSEQ multiplex PCR, the TCRdb table keeps only in-frame clones and is missing some. The sample yields 200,000 or so clones, over 70% seen once. Material for sequencing was peripheral blood. Receptors were obtained from a man aged 55 to 70 with active or convalescent COVID-19.

This chain links TRBV6-5 with TRBJ2-3; D is perhaps TRBD1 (6 bases). The germline CDR1 and CDR2 sequences are MNHEY and SVGAGI. Trimming removed 4 bases at V and 11 bases at J, with 13 bases between. The CDR3 contains 12 residues. The CDR3 sequence: CASSWSGEGQYF. In nucleotides, the CDR3 is TGTGCCAGCAGTTGGTCAGGGGAAGGGCAGTATTTT.

The chain is built from TRBV15 and TRBJ1-1, with D maybe TRBD1 (5 bases). The CDR3 has 14 residues. V gave up 1 base and J gave up 5 bases, with 11 bases separating them. The V gene's germline CDR1 is LNHNV and CDR2 YYDKDF (reference sequence). CDR3 protein: CATSRVRGFTEAFF. The CDR3 coding sequence is TGTGCCACCAGCAGAGTTCGGGGGTTTACTGAAGCTTTCTTT.

The chain's CDR3 is CAISGSGTSGSSYEQYF. CDR3 nucleotides: TGTGCCATCAGTGGTTCAGGGACTAGCGGTAGCTCCTACGAGCAGTACTTC. This chain connects TRBV10-3 to TRBJ2-7, with 11 bases identical to TRBD2. CDR1 and CDR2 from the germline V gene are ENHRY and SYGVKD. V lost 4 bases to trimming and J lost 0 bases; unmatched junction nucleotides: 8. The CDR3 has 17 residues.

This chain connects TRBV7-2 to TRBJ2-1; 9 bases are a match to TRBD2. The CDR3 has 17 amino acids. V lost 3 bases, J lost 4 bases, and 10 bases stayed unmatched. The germline V gene encodes CDR1 SGHTA and CDR2 FQGNSA. CDR3 in DNA: TGTGCCAGCAGCTTTTCTCCAGCGGGAGGCCCGTACAATGAGCAGTTCTTC. This sequence encodes CASSFSPAGGPYNEQFF.

The chain employs TRBV5-1 and TRBJ1-5; D is unclear. Trimming took 0 bases from V and 0 from J, leaving 10 bases between them. Germline CDR1 and CDR2: SGHRS and YFSETQ. This CDR3 spans 16 amino acids. CDR3 in DNA: TGCGCCAGCAGCTTGGCCGGAGACCTTAGCAATCAGCCCCAGCATTTT. Protein: CASSLAGDLSNQPQHF. Filled out from reference TRBV5-1 and TRBJ1-5, the complete variable domain reads KAGVTQTPRYLIKTRGQQVTLSCSPISGHRSVSWYQQTPGQGLQFLFEYFSETQRNKGNFPGRFSGRQFSNSRSEMNVSTLELGDSALYLCASSLAGDLSNQPQHFGDGTRLSIL.